A selection of T cell receptor beta chains follows, all from one sample in a study of radiotherapy plus CTLA-4 blockade in lung cancer. Profiling relied on immunoSEQ multiplex PCR, and the TCRdb table lists in-frame clones only, not all of them. This table has approximately 25,000 clones, about three quarters appearing once. This specimen consisted of peripheral blood, obtained from a patient treated with radiotherapy plus ipilimumab. The receptor source for this set is a human donor with non-small cell lung cancer who had stable disease on radiotherapy plus ipilimumab. Both conserved end residues are trimmed from each CDR3. Fields, in order: J gene, V gene, CDR3 protein.

j_call: TRBJ2-1
v_call: TRBV7-9
cdr3_aa: ASSLSLSGGGGDEQF

j_call: TRBJ1-2
v_call: TRBV18
cdr3_aa: ASSGTGGANGYT

j_call: TRBJ2-7
v_call: TRBV11-3
cdr3_aa: ASSSPTDEQY

j_call: TRBJ1-2
v_call: TRBV5-4
cdr3_aa: ASSPRGGNGYT

j_call: TRBJ1-1
v_call: TRBV19
cdr3_aa: ASSIDRLMNTEAF

j_call: TRBJ2-3
v_call: TRBV4-2
cdr3_aa: ASTPRLAASTDTQY

j_call: TRBJ1-3
v_call: TRBV2
cdr3_aa: ASRDLTVPGNTIY

j_call: TRBJ2-1
v_call: TRBV4-2
cdr3_aa: ASSRRSNEQF

j_call: TRBJ2-6
v_call: TRBV19
cdr3_aa: ASSIKSSGANVLT

j_call: TRBJ2-7
v_call: TRBV7-9
cdr3_aa: ASSLGDRDKY

j_call: TRBJ2-7
v_call: TRBV23-1
cdr3_aa: ASSQSDRSSYEQY

j_call: TRBJ1-1
v_call: TRBV6-1
cdr3_aa: ASTKDGNTEAF

j_call: TRBJ2-2
v_call: TRBV29-1
cdr3_aa: SVEQTGANTGELF

j_call: TRBJ1-4
v_call: TRBV5-1
cdr3_aa: ASSPGRGPNEKLF

j_call: TRBJ2-3
v_call: TRBV10-2
cdr3_aa: ASSEGSLTDTQY

j_call: TRBJ1-1
v_call: TRBV27
cdr3_aa: ASSSWTGRGTEAF

j_call: TRBJ1-3
v_call: TRBV27
cdr3_aa: ASSLGGTGNTIY

j_call: TRBJ2-2
v_call: TRBV6-1
cdr3_aa: ASIRGQGVGELF

j_call: TRBJ2-5
v_call: TRBV4-1
cdr3_aa: ASSQGLFSETQY

j_call: TRBJ2-2
v_call: TRBV4-1
cdr3_aa: ASSRLSRTGELF

j_call: TRBJ2-6
v_call: TRBV2
cdr3_aa: ASSGTITGANVLT

j_call: TRBJ2-5
v_call: TRBV4-2
cdr3_aa: ASSQGALQETQY

j_call: TRBJ2-5
v_call: TRBV5-5
cdr3_aa: ASSSQGITQETQY

j_call: TRBJ1-2
v_call: TRBV18
cdr3_aa: ASSPQAGQATNYGYT

j_call: TRBJ2-1
v_call: TRBV5-4
cdr3_aa: ASSLAQGAGRGNEQF

j_call: TRBJ2-1
v_call: TRBV14
cdr3_aa: ASSQDVGGGSEQF

j_call: TRBJ1-4
v_call: TRBV4-3
cdr3_aa: ASTTVTAPEKLF

j_call: TRBJ2-3
v_call: TRBV2
cdr3_aa: ASSARLAGSTDTQY

j_call: TRBJ2-2
v_call: TRBV18
cdr3_aa: ASSPGQANTGELF

j_call: TRBJ2-1
v_call: TRBV19
cdr3_aa: ASSISSGSRDEQF

j_call: TRBJ1-1
v_call: TRBV11-3
cdr3_aa: ASSGGIQEKAF

j_call: TRBJ2-3
v_call: TRBV5-1
cdr3_aa: ASSLGGTGRADTQY

j_call: TRBJ2-1
v_call: TRBV7-9
cdr3_aa: ASRSREYNEQF

j_call: TRBJ2-7
v_call: TRBV7-8
cdr3_aa: ASSPLVGAGEGRPYEQY

j_call: TRBJ1-2
v_call: TRBV6-1
cdr3_aa: ASSDDDKRFGYGYT

j_call: TRBJ1-1
v_call: TRBV27
cdr3_aa: ASSLKAGQGSTEAF

j_call: TRBJ2-1
v_call: TRBV6-1
cdr3_aa: ASSAAARNEQF

j_call: TRBJ2-2
v_call: TRBV21-1
cdr3_aa: ASSKVGTGGFHTGELF

j_call: TRBJ1-3
v_call: TRBV9
cdr3_aa: ASKRGYSGNTIY

j_call: TRBJ1-1
v_call: TRBV30
cdr3_aa: AWSRGGPRMNTEAF

j_call: TRBJ2-1
v_call: TRBV5-4
cdr3_aa: ASSSQGQGSYNEQF

j_call: TRBJ2-1
v_call: TRBV2
cdr3_aa: ASTRRGKVDNEQF

j_call: TRBJ2-6
v_call: TRBV19
cdr3_aa: ASSNSVSGANVLT

j_call: TRBJ2-7
v_call: TRBV7-9
cdr3_aa: ASSLDHGTGFSYEQY

j_call: TRBJ2-1
v_call: TRBV5-4
cdr3_aa: ASSLDRGYNEQF

j_call: TRBJ1-2
v_call: TRBV7-2
cdr3_aa: ASSSGQRNYGYT

j_call: TRBJ2-2
v_call: TRBV19
cdr3_aa: ASYGQELTGELF

j_call: TRBJ2-1
v_call: TRBV2
cdr3_aa: ASTGGRANNEQF

j_call: TRBJ1-2
v_call: TRBV28
cdr3_aa: ASSRDRVGYGYT

j_call: TRBJ1-2
v_call: TRBV30
cdr3_aa: AWNIGAGRYGYT

j_call: TRBJ2-7
v_call: TRBV5-3
cdr3_aa: ARSLEPFPYEQY

j_call: TRBJ2-7
v_call: TRBV9
cdr3_aa: ASSVGAYTEQY

j_call: TRBJ2-1
v_call: TRBV19
cdr3_aa: ASSPRGTGRSSNEQF